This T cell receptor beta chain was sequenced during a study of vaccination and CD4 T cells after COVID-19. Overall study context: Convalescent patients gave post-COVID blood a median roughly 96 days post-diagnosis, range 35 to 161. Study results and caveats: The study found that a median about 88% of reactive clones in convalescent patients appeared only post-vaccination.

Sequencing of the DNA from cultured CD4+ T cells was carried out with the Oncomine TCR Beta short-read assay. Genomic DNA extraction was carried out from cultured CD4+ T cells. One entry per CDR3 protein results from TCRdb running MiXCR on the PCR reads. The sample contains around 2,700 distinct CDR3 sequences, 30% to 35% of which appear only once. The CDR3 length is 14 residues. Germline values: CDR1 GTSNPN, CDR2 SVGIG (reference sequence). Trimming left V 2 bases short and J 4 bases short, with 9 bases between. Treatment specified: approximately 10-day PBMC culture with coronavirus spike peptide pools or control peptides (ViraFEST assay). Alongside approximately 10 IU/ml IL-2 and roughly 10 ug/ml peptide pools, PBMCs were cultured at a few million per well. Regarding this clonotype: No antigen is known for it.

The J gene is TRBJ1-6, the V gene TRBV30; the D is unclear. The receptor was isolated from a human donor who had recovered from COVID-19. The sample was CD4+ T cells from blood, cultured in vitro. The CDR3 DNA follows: TGTGCCTGGAGTCCCCTTGGATATAATTCACCCCTCCACTTT. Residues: CAWSPLGYNSPLHF.